A single sample is the source of the 20 T cell receptor beta chains below, sequenced in a study of cytomegalovirus exposure and HLA in healthy donors. PCR primers comprised 60 Vbeta and 13 Jbeta primers. The assay was immunoSEQ multiplex PCR, and TCRdb's table has in-frame clones only and misses some. The sample shows about 110,000 clones, approximately 76% of them seen only once. Sequenced: PBMCs. The source of these receptors is a woman aged 50 to 60 in good health and CMV-seropositive.

The chain recombines TRBV19 with TRBJ1-2; maybe TRBD1 (6 bases). From germline, CDR1 is LNHDA and CDR2 SQIVND (reference sequence). Deletions cut 4 bases from V and 1 base from J, with 16 bases between. The CDR3 sequence is 16 residues long. The DNA for the CDR3 is TGTGCCAGTAGTAACTCCCGGGACATCCGTAACTATGGCTACACCTTC. The encoded protein is CASSNSRDIRNYGYTF.

This chain joins TRBV7-2 and TRBJ2-7, with 14 nucleotides matching TRBD2. Germline CDR1 reads SGHTA; CDR2 reads FQGNSA. The CDR3 sequence is 16 residues long. With 5 bases clipped from V and 3 bases from J, the junction kept 6 bases outside the gene matches. The DNA for the CDR3 is TGTGCCAGCAGCCTATCCGGGACTAGCGGGGGCTACGAGCAGTACTTC. It encodes CASSLSGTSGGYEQYF.

CDR3 loop: CASSIGGQSYNEQFF. CDR3 nucleotide sequence: TGTGCCAGTAGTATCGGGGGACAGTCCTACAATGAGCAGTTCTTC. The gene calls are TRBV19 and TRBJ2-1, with a weak D call TRBD1 (7 bases). The germline V gene encodes CDR1 LNHDA and CDR2 SQIVND (reference sequence). V lost 3 bases and J 1 base, leaving 10 bases between the germline ends. This CDR3 contains 15 residues.

In this sample, this clone turned up a few times. This rearrangement joins TRBV13 to TRBJ1-1, with 7 bases lining up with TRBD1. Germline assignment: CDR1 PRHDT and CDR2 FYEKMQ (reference sequence). The trim removed 5 bases at V and 11 bases at J, leaving 8 bases unmatched. This CDR3 comprises 12 residues. In DNA form, the CDR3 reads TGTGCCAGCAGCCAATCACAGGGGTGGGCTTTCTTT. Translated: CASSQSQGWAFF.

This clone has a single count. This chain uses TRBV6-4 with TRBJ2-3; TRBD2 matches 8 bases. Germline-derived CDR1 and CDR2 are MRHNA and SNTAGT. The length of the CDR3 is 15 residues. Trimming took 4 bases from V and 6 from J; bases not matched to a gene: 9. This CDR3 reads CASSASGGGRDTQYF. The CDR3 DNA reads as TGTGCCAGCAGTGCCAGCGGGGGCGGAAGGGATACGCAGTATTTT.

V and J are TRBV9 and TRBJ2-7; TRBD2 might be the D (6 bases). The V end lost 3 bases, the J end lost 4 bases, and 11 bases lay between the germline ends. Germline assignment: CDR1 SGDLS and CDR2 YYNGEE. This CDR3 is 13 amino acids long. CDR3 protein: CASSGAGGYEQYF. The CDR3 DNA is TGTGCCAGCAGCGGTGCCGGAGGGTACGAGCAGTACTTC.

The chain recombines TRBV4-1 with TRBJ1-5; TRBD1 is a possible D gene (6 bases). The length of the CDR3 is 15 residues. Trimming shortened V by 1 base and J by 3 bases, and 10 bases separated the two germline ends. Germline V gene sequence: CDR1 MGHRA, CDR2 YSYEKL. The CDR3 DNA follows: TGCGCCAGCAGCCAAGTGACAGGCCCCAATCAGCCCCAGCATTTT. Its translation: CASSQVTGPNQPQHF.

The chain recombines TRBV9 with TRBJ2-1; 13 bases agree with TRBD2. CDR1 and CDR2 from the germline V gene are SGDLS and YYNGEE. The CDR3 length is 18 residues. The trim removed 6 bases at V and 2 bases at J, leaving 11 bases unmatched. CDR3 coding DNA: TGTGCCAGCACCCGAGGGACTAGCGGGGTGTTTACCTACAATGAGCAGTTCTTC. Translating gives CASTRGTSGVFTYNEQFF.

The rearrangement uses TRBV7-3 and TRBJ2-7; 10 nucleotides match TRBD1. CDR3 length: 19 residues. Germline CDR1 is SGHTA and CDR2 is FQGTGA. The junction had 21 bases not matched to a gene; V was cut back by 5 bases and J by 5 bases. CDR3 DNA: TGTGCCAGCAGCCCACCCCCCGACAGGGGGCGTATGAACGAAAACGAGCAGTACTTC. The encoded protein is CASSPPPDRGRMNENEQYF.

This clone was seen a few times. V usage is TRBV9 and J usage is TRBJ2-7; 9 bases fit TRBD2. V gave up 3 bases and J gave up 0 bases; unmatched junction bases: 16. The CDR3 spans 19 residues. Germline V gene sequence: CDR1 SGDLS, CDR2 YYNGEE. The CDR3, as DNA: TGTGCCAGCAGCGCCCCCGAGGGGGGAGCGGGGGGCTTCTCCTACGAGCAGTACTTC. As protein: CASSAPEGGAGGFSYEQYF.

The chain has TRBV6-1 and TRBJ2-7, with 7 bases aligning to TRBD1. In germline, CDR1 is MNHNS, CDR2 SASEGT. Trimming removed 4 bases from V and 2 bases from J; junction bases left unmatched: 5. The CDR3 is made up of 14 amino acids. The CDR3 DNA follows: TGTGCCAGCAGTGGCCGGGACAGAGCCTACGAGCAGTACTTC. Translating gives CASSGRDRAYEQYF.

Points on this clone: The germline gene is not matched at one end of the junction; a read error may be the cause. The V call is TRBV25-1, the J call TRBJ2-6; TRBD1 is a possible D gene (5 bases). Germline loops: CDR1 MGHDK, CDR2 SYGVNS. The CDR3 runs 13 residues. CDR3 in DNA: TGTGCCAGCAGTGAATCTGGGGCCAACGGCCTGACTTTC. Its protein product is CASSESGANGLTF.

As for this clone: Other nucleotide sequences from this sample produce the same CDR3. The chain uses TRBV29-1 and TRBJ2-3, with 9 positions matching TRBD2. This CDR3 contains 12 residues. Germline values: CDR1 SQVTM, CDR2 ANQGSEA. The trim removed 7 bases at V and 4 bases at J, leaving 3 bases unmatched. For the CDR3, the DNA is TGCAGCGCTAGACTAGCGGCAGATACGCAGTATTTT. Amino acid sequence: CSARLAADTQYF.

The chain links TRBV5-4 to TRBJ1-1; weak D call: TRBD1 (6 bases). Deletions cut 6 bases from V and 8 bases from J, with 20 bases between. Per germline, CDR1 SGHNT and CDR2 YYREEE (reference sequence). The CDR3 runs 14 residues. The CDR3 loop is CASNSWGGASEAFF. The CDR3 DNA follows: TGTGCCAGCAATTCCTGGGGGGGGGCCAGCGAAGCTTTCTTT.

With regard to this clone: This same CDR3 is encoded by further DNA sequences in the sample. The chain uses TRBV6-5 and TRBJ1-1; D is possibly TRBD1 (5 bases). V was pared by 8 bases and J by 1 base, with 8 bases between. The CDR3 covers 12 residues. The germline CDR1 and CDR2 sequences are MNHEY and SVGAGI. CDR3 bases: TGTGCCAGCCGTCAGGGGAACACTGAAGCTTTCTTT. Translating gives CASRQGNTEAFF.

The chain employs TRBV29-1 and TRBJ1-2, with D perhaps TRBD1 (6 bases). Looked up from germline, CDR1 is SQVTM and CDR2 is ANQGSEA. The CDR3 sequence is 15 residues long. Trimming pared 6 bases from V and 5 bases from J, leaving 22 bases between. Here the CDR3 DNA reads TGCAGCGTCGCAACAGACAAGACAGGCGCTTATGGCTACACCTTC. Residues: CSVATDKTGAYGYTF.

V gene TRBV2 combines with J gene TRBJ1-1, with 9 bases aligning to TRBD1. The germline CDR1 and CDR2 sequences are SNHLY and FYNNEI. The CDR3 is 15 amino acids. With V trimmed by 5 bases and J by 0 bases, 4 bases remained unmatched. The CDR3 loop is CASSHGQGLNTEAFF. In DNA, the CDR3 is TGTGCCAGCAGTCACGGACAGGGGTTGAACACTGAAGCTTTCTTT. Complete variable domain (other parts from reference TRBV2 and TRBJ1-1): EPEVTQTPSHQVTQMGQEVILRCVPISNHLYFYWYRQILGQKVEFLVSFYNNEISEKSEIFDDQFSVERPDGSNFTLKIRSTKLEDSAMYFCASSHGQGLNTEAFFGQGTRLTVV.

CDR3 amino acids: CASSLGRGGTEAFF. DNA of the CDR3: TGTGCCAGCAGCTTAGGGCGGGGGGGAACTGAAGCTTTCTTT. The chain is built from TRBV13 and TRBJ1-1; perhaps TRBD1 as D (5 bases). Germline V gene lookup returns CDR1 PRHDT and CDR2 FYEKMQ (reference sequence). The CDR3 has 14 amino acids. Trimming pared 0 bases from V and 5 bases from J, leaving 10 bases between.

V and J are TRBV5-1 and TRBJ1-2; D possibly corresponds to TRBD1 (5 bases). The CDR3 has 13 amino acids. V lost 3 bases to trimming and J lost 0 bases, with 6 bases between them. Germline V gene data show CDR1 as SGHRS and CDR2 as YFSETQ. CDR3 sequence reads: CASSSDTNYGYTF. The CDR3, as DNA: TGCGCCAGCAGCTCGGACACTAACTATGGCTACACCTTC.

The chain couples TRBV10-2 to TRBJ1-2; 9 bases are shared with TRBD1. The CDR3 runs 13 residues. Trimming cost V 6 bases and J 5 bases; bases outside gene matches: 4. Germline assignment: CDR1 WSHSY and CDR2 SAAADI. The CDR3 sequence: CASRETGGYGYTF. DNA for the CDR3: TGCGCCAGCAGGGAGACAGGGGGTTATGGCTACACCTTC.